This T cell receptor beta chain was retrieved from a study of siplizumab effects on memory and regulatory T cells. Study conclusions and caveats: Unstimulated subsets accounted for the mapping of only a minor share of the clones that were alloreactive. Roughly 75-96% of proliferating CD4+ or CD8+ clones defied assignment to a naive or memory phenotype.

Method: immunoSEQ multiplex PCR; TCRdb's copy keeps in-frame clones and lacks some. The sample includes about 46,000 clones, over 90% of them seen just once. Worth noting for this clone: Its antigen is not known.

CDR1 and CDR2 (germline): MGHRA, YSYEKL. The V end lost 4 bases, the J end lost 4 bases, and 23 bases lay between the germline ends. The CDR3 is 17 amino acids. The receptor's source is a human donor in good health. The sequencing sample was made of CD8+ T cells sorted from blood. The chain carries TRBV4-1 and TRBJ2-7; maybe TRBD2 (5 bases). Here the CDR3 reads CASSLSEGFGGIYEQYF. The CDR3 nucleotides are TGCGCCAGCAGCCTCTCCGAGGGTTTCGGTGGGATATACGAGCAGTACTTC.